This TCR beta chain was recorded in a study of Graves' ophthalmopathy and Graves' hyperthyroidism. General study points: In predicting ophthalmopathy progression, the model reached roughly 69% sensitivity and 72% to 80% specificity.

Among the exclusions were patients with other autoimmune diseases, uncontrolled infections, pregnancy or lactation. The V gene lost 4 bases and the J gene lost 2 bases, with 17 bases spanning the gap. The CDR3 runs 16 residues. CDR1 and CDR2 from the germline V gene are LNHDA and SQIVND (reference sequence). This clonotype appeared a few times. The antigen is undetermined. The TCR beta CDR3 regions underwent amplification from RNA transcripts. The first-round RT-PCR employed HTBI primers together with the Qiagen OneStep RT-PCR kit. A multiplex PCR was then performed as the second round. TCRdb reprocessed the multiplex PCR reads via MiXCR and lists one record per CDR3 protein. The sample lists 350,000 to 450,000 distinct CDR3 sequences; around a fifth were seen once.

The J gene is TRBJ1-2, the V gene TRBV19; D call uncertain. Material: peripheral blood. The clonotype comes from a woman between 18 and 29 years old with stable Graves' hyperthyroidism. In DNA form, the CDR3 reads TGTGCCAGTAGTAACCCAAATGCTGCGGGGAACTATGGCTACACCTTC. Translating it yields CASSNPNAAGNYGYTF. Complete variable domain (other parts from reference TRBV19 and TRBJ1-2): DGGITQSPKYLFRKEGQNVTLSCEQNLNHDAMYWYRQDPGQGLRLIYYSQIVNDFQKGDIAEGYSVSREKKESFPLTVTSAQKNPTAFYLCASSNPNAAGNYGYTFGSGTRLTVV.